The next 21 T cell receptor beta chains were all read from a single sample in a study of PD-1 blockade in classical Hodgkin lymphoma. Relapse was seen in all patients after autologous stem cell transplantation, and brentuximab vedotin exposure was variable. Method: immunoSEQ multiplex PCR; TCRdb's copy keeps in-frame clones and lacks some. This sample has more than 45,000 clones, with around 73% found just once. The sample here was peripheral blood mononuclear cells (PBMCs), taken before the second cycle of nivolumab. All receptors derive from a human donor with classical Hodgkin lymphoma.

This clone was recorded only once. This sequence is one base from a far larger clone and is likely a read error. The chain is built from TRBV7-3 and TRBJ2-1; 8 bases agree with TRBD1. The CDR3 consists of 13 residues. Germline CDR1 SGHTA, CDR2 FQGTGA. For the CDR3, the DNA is TGTGCCAACAGCAACGGACAGGGAAGCGAGCAGTTCTTC. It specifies CANSNGQGSEQFF.

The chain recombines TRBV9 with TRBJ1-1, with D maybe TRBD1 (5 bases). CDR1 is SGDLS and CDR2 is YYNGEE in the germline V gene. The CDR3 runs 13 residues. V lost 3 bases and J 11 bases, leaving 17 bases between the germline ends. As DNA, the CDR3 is TGTGCCAGCAGCGCCCGGGACCCAGGGCCGGCTTTCTTT. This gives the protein CASSARDPGPAFF.

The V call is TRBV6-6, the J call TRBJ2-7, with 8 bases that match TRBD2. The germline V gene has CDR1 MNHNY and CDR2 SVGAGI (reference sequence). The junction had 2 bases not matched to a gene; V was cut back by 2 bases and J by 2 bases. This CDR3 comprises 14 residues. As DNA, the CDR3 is TGTGCCAGCAGTTACGCAGCGGGAGCCTACGAGCAGTACTTC. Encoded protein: CASSYAAGAYEQYF.

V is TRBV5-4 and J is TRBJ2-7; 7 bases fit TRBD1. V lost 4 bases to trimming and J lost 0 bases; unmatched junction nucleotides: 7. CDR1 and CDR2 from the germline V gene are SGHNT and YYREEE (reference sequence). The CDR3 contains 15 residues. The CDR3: CASSLRDSPSYEQYF. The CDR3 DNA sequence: TGTGCCAGCAGCCTCCGGGACAGCCCCTCCTACGAGCAGTACTTC.

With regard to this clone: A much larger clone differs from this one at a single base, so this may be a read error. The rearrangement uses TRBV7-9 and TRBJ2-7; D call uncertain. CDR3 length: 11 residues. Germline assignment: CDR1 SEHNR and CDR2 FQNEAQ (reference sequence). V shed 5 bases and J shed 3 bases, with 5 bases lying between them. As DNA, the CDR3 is TGTGCCAGCAGCCCGAGCTACGAGCAGTACTTC. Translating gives CASSPSYEQYF.

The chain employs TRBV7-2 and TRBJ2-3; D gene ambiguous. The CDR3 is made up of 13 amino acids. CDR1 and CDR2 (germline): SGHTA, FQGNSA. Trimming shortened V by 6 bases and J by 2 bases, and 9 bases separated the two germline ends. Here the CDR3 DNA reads TGTGCCAGCAGAGGACCTACCACAGATACGCAGTATTTT. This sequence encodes CASRGPTTDTQYF.

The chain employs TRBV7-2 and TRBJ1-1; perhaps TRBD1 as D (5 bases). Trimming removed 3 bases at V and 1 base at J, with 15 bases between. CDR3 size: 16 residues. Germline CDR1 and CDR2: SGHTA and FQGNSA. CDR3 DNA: TGTGCCAGCAGCTTCGTTTCGGGCGGGGGGAACACTGAAGCTTTCTTT. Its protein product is CASSFVSGGGNTEAFF.

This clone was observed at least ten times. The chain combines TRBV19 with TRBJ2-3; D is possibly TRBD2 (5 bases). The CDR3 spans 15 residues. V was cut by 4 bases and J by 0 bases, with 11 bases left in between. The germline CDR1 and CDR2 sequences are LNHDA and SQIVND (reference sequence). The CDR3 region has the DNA TGTGCCAGTAGTAACCCTAGCAGGAGCACAGATACGCAGTATTTT. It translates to CASSNPSRSTDTQYF. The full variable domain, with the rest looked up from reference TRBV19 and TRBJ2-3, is DGGITQSPKYLFRKEGQNVTLSCEQNLNHDAMYWYRQDPGQGLRLIYYSQIVNDFQKGDIAEGYSVSREKKESFPLTVTSAQKNPTAFYLCASSNPSRSTDTQYFGPGTRLTVL.

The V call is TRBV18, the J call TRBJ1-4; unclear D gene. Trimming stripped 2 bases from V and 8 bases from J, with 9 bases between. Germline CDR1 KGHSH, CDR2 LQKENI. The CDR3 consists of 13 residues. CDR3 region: CASSPGDLEKLFF. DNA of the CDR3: TGTGCCAGCTCACCAGGGGATTTAGAAAAACTGTTTTTT.

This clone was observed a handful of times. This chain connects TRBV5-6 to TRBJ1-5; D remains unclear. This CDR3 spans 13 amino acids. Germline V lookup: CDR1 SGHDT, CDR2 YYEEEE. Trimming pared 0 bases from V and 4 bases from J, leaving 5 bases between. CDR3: CASSLEQNQPQHF. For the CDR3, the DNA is TGTGCCAGCAGCTTGGAGCAGAATCAGCCCCAGCATTTT.

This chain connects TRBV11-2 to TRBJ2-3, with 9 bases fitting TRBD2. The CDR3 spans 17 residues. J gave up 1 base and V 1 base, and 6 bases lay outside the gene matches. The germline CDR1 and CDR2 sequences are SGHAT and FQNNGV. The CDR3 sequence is CASSLAPSGARTDTQYF. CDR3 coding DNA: TGTGCCAGCAGCTTAGCCCCTAGCGGGGCCCGCACAGATACGCAGTATTTT.

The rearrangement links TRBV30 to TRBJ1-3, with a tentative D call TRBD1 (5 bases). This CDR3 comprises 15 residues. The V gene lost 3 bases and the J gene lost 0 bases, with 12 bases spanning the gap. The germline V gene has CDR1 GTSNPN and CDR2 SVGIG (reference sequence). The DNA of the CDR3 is TGTGCCTGGAGCCTCGGGACGGCCTCTGGAAACACCATATATTTT. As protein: CAWSLGTASGNTIYF. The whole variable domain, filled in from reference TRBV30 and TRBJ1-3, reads SQTIHQWPATLVQPVGSPLSLECTVEGTSNPNLYWYRQAAGRGLQLLFYSVGIGQISSEVPQNLSASRPQDRQFILSSKKLLLSDSGFYLCAWSLGTASGNTIYFGEGSWLTVV.

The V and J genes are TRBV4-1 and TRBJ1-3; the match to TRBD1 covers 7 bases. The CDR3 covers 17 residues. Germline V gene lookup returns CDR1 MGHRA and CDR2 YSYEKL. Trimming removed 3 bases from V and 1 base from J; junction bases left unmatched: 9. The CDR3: CASSHQNRGGSGNTIYF. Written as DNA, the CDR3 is TGCGCCAGCAGCCACCAGAACAGGGGTGGGTCTGGAAACACCATATATTTT.

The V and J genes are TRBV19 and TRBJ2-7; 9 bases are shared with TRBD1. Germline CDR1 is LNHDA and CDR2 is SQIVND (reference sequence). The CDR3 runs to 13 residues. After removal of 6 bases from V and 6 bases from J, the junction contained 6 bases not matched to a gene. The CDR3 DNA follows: TGTGCCAGTAGGGACAGGGGACCCTCCGAGCAGTACTTC. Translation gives CASRDRGPSEQYF.

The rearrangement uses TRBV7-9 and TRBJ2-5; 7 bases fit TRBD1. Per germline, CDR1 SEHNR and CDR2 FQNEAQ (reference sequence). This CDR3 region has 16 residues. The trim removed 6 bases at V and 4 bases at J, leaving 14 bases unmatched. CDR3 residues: CASRSTQETGVETQYF. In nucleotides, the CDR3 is TGTGCCAGCAGATCAACTCAAGAAACAGGGGTAGAGACCCAGTACTTC.

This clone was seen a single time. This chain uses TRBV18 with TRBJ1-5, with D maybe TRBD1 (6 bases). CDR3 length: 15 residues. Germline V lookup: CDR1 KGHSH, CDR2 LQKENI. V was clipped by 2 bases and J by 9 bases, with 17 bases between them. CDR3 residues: CASSPGTPMILPQHF. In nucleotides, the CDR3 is TGTGCCAGCTCACCAGGGACACCAATGATCCTGCCCCAGCATTTT.

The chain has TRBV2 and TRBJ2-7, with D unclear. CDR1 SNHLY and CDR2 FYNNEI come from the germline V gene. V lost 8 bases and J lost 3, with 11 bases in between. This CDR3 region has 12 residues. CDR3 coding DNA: TGTGCCAGCTCCCCCGGCTACTACGAGCAGTACTTC. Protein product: CASSPGYYEQYF.

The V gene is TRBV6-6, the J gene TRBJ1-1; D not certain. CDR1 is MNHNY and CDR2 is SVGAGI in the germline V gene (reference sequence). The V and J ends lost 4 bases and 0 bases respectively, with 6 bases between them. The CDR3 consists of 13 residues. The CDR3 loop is CASSSLMNTEAFF. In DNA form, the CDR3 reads TGTGCCAGCAGTTCGCTTATGAACACTGAAGCTTTCTTT.

The CDR3 spells CASRTSGLGETQYF. In nucleotides, the CDR3 is TGTGCCAGTAGGACTAGCGGGCTTGGGGAGACCCAGTACTTC. The chain couples TRBV6-5 to TRBJ2-5; the match to TRBD2 covers 11 bases. From germline, CDR1 is MNHEY and CDR2 SVGAGI. V dropped 9 bases and J dropped 5; count of bases not matched to a gene: 8. This CDR3 has 14 amino acids.

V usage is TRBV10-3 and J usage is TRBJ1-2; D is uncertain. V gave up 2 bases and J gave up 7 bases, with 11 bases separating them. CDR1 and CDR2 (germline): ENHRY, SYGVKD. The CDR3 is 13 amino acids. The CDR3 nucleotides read TGTGCCATCAGTGAGCTGGGAGTTGCTGGCTACACCTTC. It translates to CAISELGVAGYTF.

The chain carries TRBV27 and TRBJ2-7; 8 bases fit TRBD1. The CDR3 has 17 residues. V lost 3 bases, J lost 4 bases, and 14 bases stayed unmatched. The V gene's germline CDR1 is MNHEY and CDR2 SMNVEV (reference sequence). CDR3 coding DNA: TGTGCCAGCAGTTTCTATCACTCCCAGGGGGCGCAGTACGAGCAGTACTTC. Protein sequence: CASSFYHSQGAQYEQYF.